This T cell receptor beta chain was sequenced during a study of CD8 T cells in ankylosing spondylitis. Study-wide points: Disease-linked clones reportedly concentrated significantly in matched ankylosing spondylitis synovial fluid. Apparently characteristic of ankylosing spondylitis blood was a TCR beta motif (roughly 8 highly homologous variants). As for the disease-linked clones, they showed a CD8+ phenotype and occurred at relatively low frequencies in peripheral blood.

As the method for making TCR beta libraries, quantitative 5'-RACE with molecular barcodes was used. Each CDR3 protein gets one entry after TCRdb re-called the 5' RACE reads with MiXCR. The table includes roughly 300,000 distinct CDR3 sequences, 7.5% to 9% detected once. Germline CDR1 SEHNR, CDR2 FQNEAQ (reference sequence). J gave up 7 bases and V 4 bases, and 5 bases lay outside the gene matches. The CDR3 covers 13 residues. This clonotype showed up many times. The target antigen is unknown. This clonotype was sampled from a male donor with ankylosing spondylitis. The chain links TRBV7-9 to TRBJ2-3, with 7 bases fitting TRBD1. The specimen sequenced was blood, either unsorted or a sorted T cell fraction (not recorded which). In DNA form, the CDR3 reads TGTGCCAGCAGCTCAGGGGGTCAGAATACGCAGTATTTT. Encoded protein: CASSSGGQNTQYF.